This T cell receptor (beta chain) was recorded in a study of blood T cells in healthy people across ages. CDR1 is SQVTM and CDR2 is ANQGSEA in the germline V gene. The V end was cut by 7 bases, the J end by 2 bases, with 15 bases between. There are 13 residues in the CDR3. Whole-study findings and limits: A roughly linear fall in TCR beta diversity per million T cells was seen with increasing age. Estimates based on one million T cells were treated as lower bounds. Naive and antigen-experienced cells were not separated, limiting conclusive comparison.

In its sample, this clonotype was seen many times. The antigen remains undetermined. A second PCR of 7 to 11 cycles used a sample-barcoded 5' primer and a J-beta primer mix. Paired-end reads containing CDR3 totaled no fewer than 2.5 million for each sample. TCRdb independently ran MiXCR on the 5' RACE reads; one entry per CDR3 protein. There are about 730,000 distinct CDR3 sequences in the sample; 40% to 45% occur only once, and less than 25% lies in the top ten. This clonotype was sampled from an older woman in good health. Sequencing used blood. V gene TRBV29-1 combines with J gene TRBJ2-7; a possible D gene is TRBD1 (5 bases). CDR3 DNA: TGCAGCGCTGTGGGCAGGGCTACCTACGAGCAGTACTTC. Translation: CSAVGRATYEQYF.